This TCR beta chain was profiled in a study of PD-L1 blockade in urothelial cancer. Study-wide background: Analyses were performed on blood at 3 weeks after treatment start (the second dose) and at 6 weeks.

The time point denotes: pretreatment peripheral blood. The study, taken as a whole, reports: Durable-benefit patients showed greater tumor-associated blood clone expansion at 3 weeks.

The germline V gene has CDR1 SNHLY and CDR2 FYNNEI. V was cut by 6 bases and J by 0 bases, with 12 bases left in between. This CDR3 is 15 amino acids long. With respect to this clone: Its antigen is as yet unknown.

Clones were read by immunoSEQ multiplex PCR, and TCRdb kept only the in-frame ones, dropping some. The sample comprises 35,000 to 50,000 clones, 65% to 85% of which are singletons, and under 20% rests with the top ten. The chain carries TRBV2 and TRBJ1-5; a weak D match, TRBD1 (6 bases). This specimen consisted of PBMCs, obtained around atezolizumab (anti-PD-L1) treatment. The source of this sequence is a man in his sixties with urothelial cancer. The CDR3 spells CASSQDSNSNQPQHF. The DNA of the CDR3 is TGTGCCAGCAGCCAGGACAGCAATAGCAATCAGCCCCAGCATTTT.